The clone carrying this TCR beta chain was recorded once. These data belong to a study of PD-L1 blockade in urothelial cancer. At the level of the study: In the patient group, most of the roughly 30 were males with bladder-origin urothelial cancer. Each participant's history included 0 to 3 prior chemotherapy regimens. Researchers looked at the blood 3 weeks (second dose) and 6 weeks after treatment began.

The ends were cut back, 2 bases at V and 8 bases at J, with 11 bases in the middle. The CDR3 has 13 residues. The germline V gene has CDR1 MDHEN and CDR2 SYDVKM. The time point denotes: peripheral blood 6 weeks after treatment start. Method: immunoSEQ multiplex PCR; TCRdb's copy keeps in-frame clones and lacks some. Here the sample spans tens of thousands of clones, about 90% being singletons. The rearrangement joins TRBV28 to TRBJ2-3; D is ambiguous. The source of this sequence is a man aged 65 to 85 with urothelial cancer. Sequencing was performed on PBMCs, taken around atezolizumab (anti-PD-L1) treatment. The CDR3, as DNA: TGTGCCAGCAGTTTAGCTAGTCCTACTACGCAGTATTTT. Protein product: CASSLASPTTQYF.